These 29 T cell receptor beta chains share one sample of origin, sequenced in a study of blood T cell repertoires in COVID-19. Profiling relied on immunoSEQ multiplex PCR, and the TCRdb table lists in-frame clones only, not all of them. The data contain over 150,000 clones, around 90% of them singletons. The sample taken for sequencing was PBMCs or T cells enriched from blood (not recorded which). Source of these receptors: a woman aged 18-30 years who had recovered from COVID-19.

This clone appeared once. This CDR3 reads CSVQTGSAYEQYF. The CDR3 DNA reads TGCAGCGTGCAGACAGGGTCGGCCTACGAGCAGTACTTC. This rearrangement joins TRBV29-1 to TRBJ2-7; TRBD1 matches 7 bases. The germline gives CDR1 SQVTM, CDR2 ANQGSEA. The CDR3 runs to 13 residues. V trimming: 6 bases; J trimming: 2 bases; junction bases outside the gene matches: 7.

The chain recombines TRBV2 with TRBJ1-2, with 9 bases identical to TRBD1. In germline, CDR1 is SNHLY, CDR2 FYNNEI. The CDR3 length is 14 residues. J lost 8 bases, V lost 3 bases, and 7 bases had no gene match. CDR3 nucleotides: TGTGCCAGCAGTGACCCGACAGGGGGAAGGGGCTACACCTTC. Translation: CASSDPTGGRGYTF. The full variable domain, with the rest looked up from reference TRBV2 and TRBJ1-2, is EPEVTQTPSHQVTQMGQEVILRCVPISNHLYFYWYRQILGQKVEFLVSFYNNEISEKSEIFDDQFSVERPDGSNFTLKIRSTKLEDSAMYFCASSDPTGGRGYTFGSGTRLTVV.

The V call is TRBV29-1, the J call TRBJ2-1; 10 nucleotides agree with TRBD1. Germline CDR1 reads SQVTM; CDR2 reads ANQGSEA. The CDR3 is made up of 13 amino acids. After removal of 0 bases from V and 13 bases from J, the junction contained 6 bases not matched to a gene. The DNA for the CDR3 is TGCAGCGTTGAAGAGGGACAGGGGCCATTTCAGTTCTTC. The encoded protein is CSVEEGQGPFQFF.

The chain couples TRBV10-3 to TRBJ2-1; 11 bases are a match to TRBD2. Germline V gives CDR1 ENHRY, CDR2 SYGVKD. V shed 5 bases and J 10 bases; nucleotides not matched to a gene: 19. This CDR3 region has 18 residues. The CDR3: CAISPASGRSLVGGEQFF. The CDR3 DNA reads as TGTGCCATCAGTCCGGCTAGCGGGAGGTCCCTAGTTGGGGGCGAGCAGTTCTTC.

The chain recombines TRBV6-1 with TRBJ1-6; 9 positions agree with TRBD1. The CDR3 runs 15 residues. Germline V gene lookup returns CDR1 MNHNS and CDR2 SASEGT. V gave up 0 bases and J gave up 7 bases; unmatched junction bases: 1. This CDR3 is CASSEATGGNSPLHF. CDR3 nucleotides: TGTGCCAGCAGTGAAGCGACAGGGGGGAATTCACCCCTCCACTTT.

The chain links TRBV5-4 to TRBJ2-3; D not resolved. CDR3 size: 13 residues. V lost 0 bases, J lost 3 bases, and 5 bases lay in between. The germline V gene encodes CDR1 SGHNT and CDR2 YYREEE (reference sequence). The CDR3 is CASSLGATDTQYF. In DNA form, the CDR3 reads TGTGCCAGCAGCTTGGGGGCAACAGATACGCAGTATTTT.

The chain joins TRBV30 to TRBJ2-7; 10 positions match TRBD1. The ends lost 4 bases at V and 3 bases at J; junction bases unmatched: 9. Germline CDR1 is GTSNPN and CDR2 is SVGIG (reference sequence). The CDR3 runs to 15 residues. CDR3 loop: CAWNKETGGLYEQYF. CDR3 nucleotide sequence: TGTGCCTGGAATAAAGAGACAGGGGGCCTCTACGAGCAGTACTTC.

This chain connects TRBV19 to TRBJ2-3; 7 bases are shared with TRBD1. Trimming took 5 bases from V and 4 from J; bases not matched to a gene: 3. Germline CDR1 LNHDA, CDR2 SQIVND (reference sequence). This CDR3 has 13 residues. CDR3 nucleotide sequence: TGTGCCAGTAGTCCGACAGGGTCAGATACGCAGTATTTT. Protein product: CASSPTGSDTQYF.

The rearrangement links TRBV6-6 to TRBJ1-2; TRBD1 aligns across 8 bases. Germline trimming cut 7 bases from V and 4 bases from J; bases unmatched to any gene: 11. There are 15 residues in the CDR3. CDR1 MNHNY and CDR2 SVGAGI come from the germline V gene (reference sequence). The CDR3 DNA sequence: TGTGCCAGCACTGACAGGGGAGGTGTCGGCTATGGCTACACCTTC. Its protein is CASTDRGGVGYGYTF.

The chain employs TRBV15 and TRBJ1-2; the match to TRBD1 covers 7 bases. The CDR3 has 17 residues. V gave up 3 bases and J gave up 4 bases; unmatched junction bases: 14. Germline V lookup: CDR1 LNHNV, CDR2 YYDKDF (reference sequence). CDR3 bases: TGTGCCACCAGCAGCCGGGACAGTGAACTTCTTGGCTATGGCTACACCTTC. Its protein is CATSSRDSELLGYGYTF.

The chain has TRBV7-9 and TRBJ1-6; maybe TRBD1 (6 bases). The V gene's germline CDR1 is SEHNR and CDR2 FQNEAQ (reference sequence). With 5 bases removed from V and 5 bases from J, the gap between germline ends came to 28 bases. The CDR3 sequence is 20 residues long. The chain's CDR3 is CASSIKGEGTTGGHNSPLHF. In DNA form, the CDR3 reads TGTGCCAGCAGCATAAAGGGGGAGGGGACAACGGGAGGCCATAATTCACCCCTCCACTTT. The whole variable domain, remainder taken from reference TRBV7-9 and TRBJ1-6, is DTGVSQNPRHKITKRGQNVTFRCDPISEHNRLYWYRQTLGQGPEFLTYFQNEAQLEKSRLLSDRFSAERPKGSFSTLEIQRTEQGDSAMYLCASSIKGEGTTGGHNSPLHFGNGTRLTVT.

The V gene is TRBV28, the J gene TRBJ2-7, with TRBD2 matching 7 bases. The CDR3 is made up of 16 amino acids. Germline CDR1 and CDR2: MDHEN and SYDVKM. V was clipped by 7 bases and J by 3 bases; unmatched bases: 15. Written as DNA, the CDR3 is TGTGCCAGCACTCACCCCCCTCCGGGGGGAAACTACGAGCAGTACTTC. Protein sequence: CASTHPPPGGNYEQYF.

The CDR3 DNA sequence: TGTGCCACTACGACAGGGAACTCTGGAAACACCATATATTTT. Its translation is CATTTGNSGNTIYF. The chain combines TRBV10-3 with TRBJ1-3; 7 positions agree with TRBD1. This CDR3 has 14 residues. V lost 10 bases, J lost 0 bases, and 6 bases stayed unmatched. Germline CDR1 and CDR2: ENHRY and SYGVKD.

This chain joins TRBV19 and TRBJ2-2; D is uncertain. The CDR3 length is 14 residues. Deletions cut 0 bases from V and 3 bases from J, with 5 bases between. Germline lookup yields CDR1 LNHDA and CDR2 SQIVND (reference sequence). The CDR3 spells CASSIEGDTGELFF. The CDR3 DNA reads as TGTGCCAGTAGTATAGAAGGAGACACCGGGGAGCTGTTTTTT.

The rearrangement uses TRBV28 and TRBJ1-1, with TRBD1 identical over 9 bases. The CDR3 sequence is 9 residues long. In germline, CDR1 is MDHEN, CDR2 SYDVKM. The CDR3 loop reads CVHGQGAFF. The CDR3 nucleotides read TGTGTTCACGGACAGGGGGCTTTCTTT.

The CDR3 spells CASTPRTTYGYTF. In DNA form, the CDR3 reads TGTGCCAGCACTCCCCGGACAACCTATGGCTACACCTTC. The chain is built from TRBV28 and TRBJ1-2; tentatively, D is TRBD1 (5 bases). V was clipped by 7 bases and J by 4 bases, with 13 bases between them. The CDR3 is made up of 13 amino acids. The germline V gene encodes CDR1 MDHEN and CDR2 SYDVKM.

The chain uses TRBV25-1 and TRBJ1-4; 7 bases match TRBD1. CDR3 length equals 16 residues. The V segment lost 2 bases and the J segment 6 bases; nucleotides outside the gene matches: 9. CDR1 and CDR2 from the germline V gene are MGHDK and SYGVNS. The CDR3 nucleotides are TGTGCCAGCAGTGAAAGTGGGACAGCCGCCGATGAAAAACTGTTTTTT. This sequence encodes CASSESGTAADEKLFF. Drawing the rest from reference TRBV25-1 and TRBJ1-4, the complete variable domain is EADIYQTPRYLVIGTGKKITLECSQTMGHDKMYWYQQDPGMELHLIHYSYGVNSTEKGDLSSESTVSRIRTEHFPLTLESARPSHTSQYLCASSESGTAADEKLFFGSGTQLSVL.

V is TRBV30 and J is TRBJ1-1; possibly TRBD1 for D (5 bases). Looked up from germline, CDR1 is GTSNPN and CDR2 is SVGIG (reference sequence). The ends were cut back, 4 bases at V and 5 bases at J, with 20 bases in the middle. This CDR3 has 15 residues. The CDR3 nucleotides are TGTGCCTGGAAGTATGGATCCCAGGGAGGGACTGAAGCTTTCTTT. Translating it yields CAWKYGSQGGTEAFF.

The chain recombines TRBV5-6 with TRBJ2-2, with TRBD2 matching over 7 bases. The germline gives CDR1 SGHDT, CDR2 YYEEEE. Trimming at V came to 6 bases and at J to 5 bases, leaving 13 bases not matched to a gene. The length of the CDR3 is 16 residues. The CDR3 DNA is TGTGCCAGCACACTGATGGGTTGGCGGGGGACCGGGGAGCTGTTTTTT. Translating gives CASTLMGWRGTGELFF.

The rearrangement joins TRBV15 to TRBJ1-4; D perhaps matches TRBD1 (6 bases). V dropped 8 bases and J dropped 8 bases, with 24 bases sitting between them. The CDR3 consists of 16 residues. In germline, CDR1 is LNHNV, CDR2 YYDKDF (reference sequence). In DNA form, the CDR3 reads TGTGCCACCCACCCGGAAAAGGGACAAGAAGAGGAAAAACTGTTTTTT. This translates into CATHPEKGQEEEKLFF.

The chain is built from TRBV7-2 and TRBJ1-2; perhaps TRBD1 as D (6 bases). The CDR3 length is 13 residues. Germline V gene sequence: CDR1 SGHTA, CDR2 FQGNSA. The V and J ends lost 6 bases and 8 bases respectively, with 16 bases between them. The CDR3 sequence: CASSLTQGRGYTF. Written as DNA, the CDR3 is TGTGCCAGCAGTCTGACTCAGGGGCGGGGCTACACCTTC.

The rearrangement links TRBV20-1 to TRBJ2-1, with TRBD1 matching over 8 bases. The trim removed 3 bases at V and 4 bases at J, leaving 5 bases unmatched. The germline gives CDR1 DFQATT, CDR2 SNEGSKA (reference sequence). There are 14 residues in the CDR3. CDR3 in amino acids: CSASLGQDYNEQFF. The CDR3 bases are TGCAGTGCTAGTTTGGGACAGGATTACAATGAGCAGTTCTTC.

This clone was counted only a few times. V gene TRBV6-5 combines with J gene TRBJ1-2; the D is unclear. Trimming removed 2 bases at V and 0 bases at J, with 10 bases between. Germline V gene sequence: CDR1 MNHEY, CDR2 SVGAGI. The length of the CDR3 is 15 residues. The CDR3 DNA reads TGTGCCAGCAGTTACGGTGCCGGTTCTAACTATGGCTACACCTTC. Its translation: CASSYGAGSNYGYTF.

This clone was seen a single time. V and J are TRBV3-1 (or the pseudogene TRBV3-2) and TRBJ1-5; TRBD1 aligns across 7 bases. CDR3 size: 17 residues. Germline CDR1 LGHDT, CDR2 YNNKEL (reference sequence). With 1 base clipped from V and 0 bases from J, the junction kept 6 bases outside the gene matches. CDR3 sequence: CASSQGRGRGSNQPQHF. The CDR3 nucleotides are TGTGCCAGCAGCCAAGGTAGGGGGCGGGGTAGCAATCAGCCCCAGCATTTT.

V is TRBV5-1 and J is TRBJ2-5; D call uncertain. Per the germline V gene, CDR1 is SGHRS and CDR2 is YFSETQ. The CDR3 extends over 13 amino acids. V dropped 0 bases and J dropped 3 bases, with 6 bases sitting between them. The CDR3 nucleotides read TGCGCCAGCAGCTTGGTTCCAGAAGAGACCCAGTACTTC. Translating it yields CASSLVPEETQYF.

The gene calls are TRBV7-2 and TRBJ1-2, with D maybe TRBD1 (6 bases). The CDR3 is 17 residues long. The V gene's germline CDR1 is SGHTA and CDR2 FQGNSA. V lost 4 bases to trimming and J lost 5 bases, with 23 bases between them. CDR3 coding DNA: TGTGCCAGCAGCTACAGGGTCCAGTCGGGCGTGGGGTATGGCTACACCTTC. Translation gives CASSYRVQSGVGYGYTF. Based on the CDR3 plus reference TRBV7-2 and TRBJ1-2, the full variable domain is GAGVSQSPSNKVTEKGKDVELRCDPISGHTALYWYRQSLGQGLEFLIYFQGNSAPDKSGLPSDRFSAERTGGSVSTLTIQRTQQEDSAVYLCASSYRVQSGVGYGYTFGSGTRLTVV.

CDR3 amino acids: CASSPAGTEAFF. CDR3 nucleotide sequence: TGTGCCAGCTCACCAGCGGGCACTGAAGCTTTCTTT. The chain is built from TRBV18 and TRBJ1-1; D gene unclear. Germline assignment: CDR1 KGHSH and CDR2 LQKENI. V lost 2 bases and J lost 4, with 5 bases in between. This CDR3 region has 12 residues.

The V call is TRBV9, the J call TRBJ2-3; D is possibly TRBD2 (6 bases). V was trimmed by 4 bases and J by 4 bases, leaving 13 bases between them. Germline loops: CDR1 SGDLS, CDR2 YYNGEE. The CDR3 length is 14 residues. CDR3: CASSRLGTADTQYF. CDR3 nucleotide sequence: TGTGCCAGCAGCCGACTAGGGACCGCAGATACGCAGTATTTT.

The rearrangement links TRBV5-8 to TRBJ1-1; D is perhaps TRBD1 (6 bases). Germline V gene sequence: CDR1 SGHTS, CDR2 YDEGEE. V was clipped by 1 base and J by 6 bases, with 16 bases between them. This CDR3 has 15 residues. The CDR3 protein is CASSLLGYRAPEAFF. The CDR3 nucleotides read TGTGCCAGCAGCTTGCTGGGGTACAGGGCGCCTGAAGCTTTCTTT.